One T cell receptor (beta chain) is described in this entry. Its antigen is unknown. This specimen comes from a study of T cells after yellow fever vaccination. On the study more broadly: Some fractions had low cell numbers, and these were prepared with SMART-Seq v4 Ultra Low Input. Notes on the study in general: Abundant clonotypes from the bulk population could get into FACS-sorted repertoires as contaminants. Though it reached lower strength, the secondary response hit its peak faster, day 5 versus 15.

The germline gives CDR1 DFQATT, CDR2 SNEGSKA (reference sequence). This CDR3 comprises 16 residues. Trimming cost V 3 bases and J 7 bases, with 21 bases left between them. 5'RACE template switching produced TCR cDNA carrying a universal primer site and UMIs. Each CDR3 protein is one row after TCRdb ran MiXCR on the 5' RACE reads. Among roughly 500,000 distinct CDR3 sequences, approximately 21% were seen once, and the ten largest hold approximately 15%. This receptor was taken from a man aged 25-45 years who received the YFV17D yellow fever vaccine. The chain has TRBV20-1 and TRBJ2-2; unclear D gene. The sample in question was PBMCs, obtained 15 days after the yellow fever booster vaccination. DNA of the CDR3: TGCAGTGCTAGGAAGGACCAGATACAACAGAACGGGGAGCTGTTTTTT. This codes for CSARKDQIQQNGELFF.